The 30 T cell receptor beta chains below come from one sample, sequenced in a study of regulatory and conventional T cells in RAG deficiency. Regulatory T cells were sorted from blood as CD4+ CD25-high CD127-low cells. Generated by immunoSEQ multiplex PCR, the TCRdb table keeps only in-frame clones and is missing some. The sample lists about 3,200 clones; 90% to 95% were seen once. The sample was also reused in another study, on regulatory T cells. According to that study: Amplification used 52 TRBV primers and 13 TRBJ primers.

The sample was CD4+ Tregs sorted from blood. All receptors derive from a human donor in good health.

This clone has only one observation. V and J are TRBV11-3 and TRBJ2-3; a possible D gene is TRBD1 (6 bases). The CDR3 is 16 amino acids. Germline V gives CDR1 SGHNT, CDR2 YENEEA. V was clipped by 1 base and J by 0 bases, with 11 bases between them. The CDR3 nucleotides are TGTGCCAGCAGCTTAGTCGTGGGGGCAAGCACAGATACGCAGTATTTT. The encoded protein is CASSLVVGASTDTQYF.

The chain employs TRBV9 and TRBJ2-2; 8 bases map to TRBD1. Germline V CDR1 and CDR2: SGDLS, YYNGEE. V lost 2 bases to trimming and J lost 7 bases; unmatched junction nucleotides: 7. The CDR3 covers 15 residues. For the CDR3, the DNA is TGTGCCAGCAGCGTTCGTTCAGGGGGCTACGGGGAGCTGTTTTTT. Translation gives CASSVRSGGYGELFF.

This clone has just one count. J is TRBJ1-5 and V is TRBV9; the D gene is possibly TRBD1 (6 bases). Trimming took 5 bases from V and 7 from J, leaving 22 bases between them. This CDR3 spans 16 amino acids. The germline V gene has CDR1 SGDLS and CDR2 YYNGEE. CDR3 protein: CASRAPPPGTRQPQHF. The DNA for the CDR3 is TGTGCCAGCAGAGCGCCTCCACCCGGGACACGGCAGCCCCAGCATTTT. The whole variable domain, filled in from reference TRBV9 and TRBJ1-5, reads DSGVTQTPKHLITATGQRVTLRCSPRSGDLSVYWYQQSLDQGLQFLIQYYNGEERAKGNILERFSAQQFPDLHSELNLSSLELGDSALYFCASRAPPPGTRQPQHFGDGTRLSIL.

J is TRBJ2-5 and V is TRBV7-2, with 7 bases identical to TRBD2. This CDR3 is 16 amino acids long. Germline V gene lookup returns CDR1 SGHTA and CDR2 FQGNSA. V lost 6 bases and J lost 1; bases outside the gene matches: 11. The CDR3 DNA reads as TGTGCCAGCAGTTTTAATTCCGCTAGCGGCCAAGAGACCCAGTACTTC. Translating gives CASSFNSASGQETQYF.

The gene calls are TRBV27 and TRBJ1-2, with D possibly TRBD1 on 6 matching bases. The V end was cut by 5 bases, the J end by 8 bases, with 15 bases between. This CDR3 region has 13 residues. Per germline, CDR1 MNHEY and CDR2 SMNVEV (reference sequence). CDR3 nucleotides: TGTGCCAGCAGTCGGGACGCGAGGGGGGGCTACACCTTC. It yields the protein CASSRDARGGYTF.

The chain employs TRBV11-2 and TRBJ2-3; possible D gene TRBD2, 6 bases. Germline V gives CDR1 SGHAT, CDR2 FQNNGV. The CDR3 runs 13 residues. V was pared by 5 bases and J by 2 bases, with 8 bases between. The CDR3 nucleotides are TGTGCCAGCAGCCGGGACTTCACAGATACGCAGTATTTT. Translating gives CASSRDFTDTQYF.

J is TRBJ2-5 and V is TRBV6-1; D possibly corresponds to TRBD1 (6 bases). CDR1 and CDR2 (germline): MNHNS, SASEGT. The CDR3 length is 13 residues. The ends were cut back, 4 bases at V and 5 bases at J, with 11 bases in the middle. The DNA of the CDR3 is TGTGCCAGCAGTGGTCGCAGGGGCGAGACCCAGTACTTC. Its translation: CASSGRRGETQYF.

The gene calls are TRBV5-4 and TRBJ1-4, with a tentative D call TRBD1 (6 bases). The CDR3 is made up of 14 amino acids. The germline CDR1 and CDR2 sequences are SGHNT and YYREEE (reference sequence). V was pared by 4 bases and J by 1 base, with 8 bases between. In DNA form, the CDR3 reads TGTGCCAGCAGCGAACAGGGAACTAATGAAAAACTGTTTTTT. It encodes CASSEQGTNEKLFF. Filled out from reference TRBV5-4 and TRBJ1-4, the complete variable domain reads ETGVTQSPTHLIKTRGQQVTLRCSSQSGHNTVSWYQQALGQGPQFIFQYYREEENGRGNFPPRFSGLQFPNYSSELNVNALELDDSALYLCASSEQGTNEKLFFGSGTQLSVL.

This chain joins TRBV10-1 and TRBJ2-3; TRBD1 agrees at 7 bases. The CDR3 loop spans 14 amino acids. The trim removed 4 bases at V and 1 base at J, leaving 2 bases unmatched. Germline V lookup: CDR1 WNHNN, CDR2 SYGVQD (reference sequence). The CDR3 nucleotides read TGCGCCAGCAGTGGGGGGACAGGCACAGATACGCAGTATTTT. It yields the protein CASSGGTGTDTQYF.

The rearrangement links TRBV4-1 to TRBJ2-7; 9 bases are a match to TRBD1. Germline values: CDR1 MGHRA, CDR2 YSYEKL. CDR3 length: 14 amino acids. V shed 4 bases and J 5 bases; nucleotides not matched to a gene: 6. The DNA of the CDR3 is TGCGCCAGCAGCCGACCTGACAGGGGGGACGAGCAGTACTTC. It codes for CASSRPDRGDEQYF.

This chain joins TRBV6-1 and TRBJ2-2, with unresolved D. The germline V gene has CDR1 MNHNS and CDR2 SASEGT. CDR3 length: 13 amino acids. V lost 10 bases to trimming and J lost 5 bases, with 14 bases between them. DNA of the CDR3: TGTGCCACCCTGCCCACCATAACCGGGGAGCTGTTTTTT. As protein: CATLPTITGELFF.

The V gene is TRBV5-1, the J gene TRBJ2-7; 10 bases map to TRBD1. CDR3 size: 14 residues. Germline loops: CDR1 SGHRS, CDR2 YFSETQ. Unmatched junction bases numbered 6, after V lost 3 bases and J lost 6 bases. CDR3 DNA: TGCGCCAGCAGCTGGGGGACAGGGGATCTCGAGCAGTACTTC. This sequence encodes CASSWGTGDLEQYF.

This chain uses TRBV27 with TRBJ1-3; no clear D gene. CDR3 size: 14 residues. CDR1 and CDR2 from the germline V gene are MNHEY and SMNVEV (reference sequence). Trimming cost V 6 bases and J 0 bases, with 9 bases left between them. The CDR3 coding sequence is TGTGCCAGCAGACCTGAGTCCTCTGGAAACACCATATATTTT. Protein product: CASRPESSGNTIYF.

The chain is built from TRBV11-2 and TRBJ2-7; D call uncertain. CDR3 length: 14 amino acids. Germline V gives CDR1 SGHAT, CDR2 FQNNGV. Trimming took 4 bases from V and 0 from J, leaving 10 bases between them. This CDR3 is CASSSVRHSYEQYF. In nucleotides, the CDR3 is TGTGCCAGCAGCTCCGTCAGGCACTCCTACGAGCAGTACTTC. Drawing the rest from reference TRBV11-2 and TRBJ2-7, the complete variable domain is EAGVAQSPRYKIIEKRQSVAFWCNPISGHATLYWYQQILGQGPKLLIQFQNNGVVDDSQLPKDRFSAERLKGVDSTLKIQPAKLEDSAVYLCASSSVRHSYEQYFGPGTRLTVT.

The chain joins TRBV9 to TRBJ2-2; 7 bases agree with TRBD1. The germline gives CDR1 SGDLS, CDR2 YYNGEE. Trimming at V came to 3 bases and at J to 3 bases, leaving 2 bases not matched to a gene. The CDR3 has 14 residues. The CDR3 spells CASSGQGDTGELFF. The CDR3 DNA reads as TGTGCCAGCAGCGGACAGGGTGACACCGGGGAGCTGTTTTTT.

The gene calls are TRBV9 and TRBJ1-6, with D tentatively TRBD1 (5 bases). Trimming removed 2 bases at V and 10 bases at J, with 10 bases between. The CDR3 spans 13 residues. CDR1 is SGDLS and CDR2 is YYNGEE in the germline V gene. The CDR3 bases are TGTGCCAGCAGCGTCGGCAGGGAGTCACCCCTCCACTTT. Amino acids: CASSVGRESPLHF. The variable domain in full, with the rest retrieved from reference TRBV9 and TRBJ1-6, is DSGVTQTPKHLITATGQRVTLRCSPRSGDLSVYWYQQSLDQGLQFLIQYYNGEERAKGNILERFSAQQFPDLHSELNLSSLELGDSALYFCASSVGRESPLHFGNGTRLTVT.

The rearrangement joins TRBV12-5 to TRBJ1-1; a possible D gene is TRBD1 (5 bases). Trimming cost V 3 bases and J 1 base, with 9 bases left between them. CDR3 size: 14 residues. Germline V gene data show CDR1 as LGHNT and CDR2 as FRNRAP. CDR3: CASGFLTGNTEAFF. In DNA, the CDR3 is TGTGCTAGTGGTTTCCTCACAGGGAACACTGAAGCTTTCTTT.

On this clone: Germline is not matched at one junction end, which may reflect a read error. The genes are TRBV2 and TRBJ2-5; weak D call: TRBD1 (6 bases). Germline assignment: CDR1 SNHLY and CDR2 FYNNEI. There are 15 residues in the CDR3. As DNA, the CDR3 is TGTGCCAGCAGTCAAAATTCCGGGACCCTCAAGAAGGGGGACTTC. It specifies CASSQNSGTLKKGDF.

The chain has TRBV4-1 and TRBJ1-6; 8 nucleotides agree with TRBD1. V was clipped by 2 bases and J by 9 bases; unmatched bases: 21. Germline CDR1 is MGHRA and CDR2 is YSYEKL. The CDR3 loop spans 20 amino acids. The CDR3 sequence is CASSQRPLGVFGQGGSPLHF. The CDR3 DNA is TGCGCCAGCAGCCAAAGACCCTTAGGGGTTTTCGGACAGGGTGGTTCACCCCTCCACTTT.

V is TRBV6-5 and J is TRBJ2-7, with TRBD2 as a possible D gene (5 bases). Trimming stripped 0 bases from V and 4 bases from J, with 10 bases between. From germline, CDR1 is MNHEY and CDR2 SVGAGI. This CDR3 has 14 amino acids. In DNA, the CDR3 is TGTGCCAGCAGTTACTCGTCAGTAGCGTACGAGCAGTACTTC. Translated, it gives CASSYSSVAYEQYF.

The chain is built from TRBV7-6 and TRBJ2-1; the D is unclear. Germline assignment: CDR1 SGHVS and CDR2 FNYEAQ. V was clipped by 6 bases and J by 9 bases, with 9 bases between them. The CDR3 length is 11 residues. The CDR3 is CASSFSTEQFF. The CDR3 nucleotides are TGTGCCAGCAGTTTCAGCACTGAGCAGTTCTTC.

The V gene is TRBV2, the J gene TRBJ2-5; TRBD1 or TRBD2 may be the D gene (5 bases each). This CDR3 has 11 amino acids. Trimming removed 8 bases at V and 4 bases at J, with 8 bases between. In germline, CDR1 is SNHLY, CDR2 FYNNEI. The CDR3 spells CASRGPETQYF. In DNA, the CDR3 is TGTGCCAGCCGGGGCCCAGAGACCCAGTACTTC.

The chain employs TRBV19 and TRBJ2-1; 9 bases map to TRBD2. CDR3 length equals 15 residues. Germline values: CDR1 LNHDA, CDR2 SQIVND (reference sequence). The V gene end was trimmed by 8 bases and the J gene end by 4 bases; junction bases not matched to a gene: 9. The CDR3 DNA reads TGTGCCAGTCAACTAGCGGGTTCAGGTTACAATGAGCAGTTCTTC. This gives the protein CASQLAGSGYNEQFF.

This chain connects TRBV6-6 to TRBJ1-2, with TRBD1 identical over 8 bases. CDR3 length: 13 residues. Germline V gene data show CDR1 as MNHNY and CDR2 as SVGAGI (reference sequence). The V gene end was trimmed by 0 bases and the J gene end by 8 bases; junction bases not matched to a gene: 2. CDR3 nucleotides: TGTGCCAGCAGTTACTCTGCAGGGGGCGGCTACACCTTC. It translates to CASSYSAGGGYTF.

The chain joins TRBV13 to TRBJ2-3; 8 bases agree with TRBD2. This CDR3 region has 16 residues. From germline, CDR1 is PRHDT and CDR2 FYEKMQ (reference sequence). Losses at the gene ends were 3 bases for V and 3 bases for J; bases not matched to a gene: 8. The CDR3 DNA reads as TGTGCCAGCAGCTTGGCTGCGGGAGGACTAACAGATACGCAGTATTTT. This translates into CASSLAAGGLTDTQYF. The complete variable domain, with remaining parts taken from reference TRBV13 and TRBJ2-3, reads AAGVIQSPRHLIKEKRETATLKCYPIPRHDTVYWYQQGPGQDPQFLISFYEKMQSDKGSIPDRFSAQQFSDYHSELNMSSLELGDSALYFCASSLAAGGLTDTQYFGPGTRLTVL.

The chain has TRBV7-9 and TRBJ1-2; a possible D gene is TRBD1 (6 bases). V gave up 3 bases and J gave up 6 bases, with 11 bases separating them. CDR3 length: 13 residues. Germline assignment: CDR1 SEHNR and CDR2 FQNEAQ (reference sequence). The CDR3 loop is CASSFDRLHGYTF. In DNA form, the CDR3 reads TGTGCCAGCAGCTTCGACAGGCTCCATGGCTACACCTTC.

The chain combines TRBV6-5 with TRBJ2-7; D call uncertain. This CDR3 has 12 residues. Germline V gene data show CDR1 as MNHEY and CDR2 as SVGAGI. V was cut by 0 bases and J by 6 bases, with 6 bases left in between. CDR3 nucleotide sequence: TGTGCCAGCAGTTACTCCTCCAGCGAGCAGTACTTC. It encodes CASSYSSSEQYF.

The CDR3 here is CASSLILSPFSTNTQYF. The DNA for the CDR3 is TGTGCCAGCAGTTTGATCCTGTCTCCCTTCTCTACAAATACGCAGTATTTT. The chain carries TRBV27 and TRBJ2-3; D remains unclear. This CDR3 region has 17 residues. With 3 bases removed from V and 7 bases from J, the gap between germline ends came to 23 bases. Germline V lookup: CDR1 MNHEY, CDR2 SMNVEV (reference sequence).

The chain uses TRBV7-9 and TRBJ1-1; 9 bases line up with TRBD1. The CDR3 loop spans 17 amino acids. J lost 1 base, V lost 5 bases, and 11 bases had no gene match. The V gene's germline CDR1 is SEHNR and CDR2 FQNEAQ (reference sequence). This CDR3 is CASSTPGQGWENTEAFF. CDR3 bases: TGTGCCAGCAGCACTCCGGGACAGGGATGGGAGAACACTGAAGCTTTCTTT.

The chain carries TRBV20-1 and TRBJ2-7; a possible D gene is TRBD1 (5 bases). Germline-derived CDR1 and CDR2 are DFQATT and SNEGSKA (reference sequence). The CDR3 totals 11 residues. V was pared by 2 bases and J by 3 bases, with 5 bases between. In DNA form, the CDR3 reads TGCAGTGCTAGACAGGGCTACGAGCAGTACTTC. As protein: CSARQGYEQYF.